These 15 T cell receptor beta chains came from one sample sequenced in a study of CXCR3-negative and CXCR3-positive naive CD8 T cells. 5' RACE that incorporated UMI labels was used to prepare the TRB cDNA libraries. TCRdb re-called the 5' RACE reads and gives one entry per CDR3 protein, without DNA. The sample includes 130,000 or so distinct CDR3 sequences. Sequenced: naive CXCR3- CD8+ T cells from blood. Indicated subset: CD45RO-CCR7+CD27+CD95- naive CD8+ T cells lacking CXCR3 (TNR3-). The receptor source for this set is a human donor in good health. Some clones in this sample may be carry-over from other donors' samples.

The V gene is TRBV28, the J gene TRBJ2-1. Per the germline V gene, CDR1 is MDHEN and CDR2 is SYDVKM. This CDR3 has 13 residues. CDR3 region: CASTGTSYNEQFF.

The rearrangement joins TRBV7-3 to TRBJ2-5; with no DNA, the TCRdb D assignment of TRBD2 cannot be verified. The germline V gene encodes CDR1 SGHTA and CDR2 FQGTGA. The CDR3 is 14 residues long. CDR3 amino acids: CASSPGGPGETQYF.

This chain connects TRBV4-1 to TRBJ2-1; TCRdb's D call, TRBD1, is unchecked because there is no DNA. CDR3 size: 15 residues. From germline, CDR1 is MGHRA and CDR2 YSYEKL. CDR3 amino acids: CASSLGQGMGNEQFF.

The chain couples TRBV29-1 to TRBJ2-3; TCRdb's assignment of TRBD2 cannot be checked, as there is no DNA. Germline CDR1 is SQVTM and CDR2 is ANQGSEA. The CDR3 contains 15 residues. CDR3 amino acids: CSVEASGRRTDTQYF.

The V and J genes are TRBV29-1 and TRBJ1-2; the TRBD1 assignment by TCRdb is unverifiable without DNA. From germline, CDR1 is SQVTM and CDR2 ANQGSEA. The CDR3 totals 13 residues. This chain's CDR3 is CSVGTGDNYGYTF. The whole variable domain, filled in from reference TRBV29-1 and TRBJ1-2, reads SAVISQKPSRDICQRGTSLTIQCQVDSQVTMMFWYRQQPGQSLTLIATANQGSEATYESGFVIDKFPISRPNLTFSTLTVSNMSPEDSSIYLCSVGTGDNYGYTFGSGTRLTVV.

This chain joins TRBV6-2 or TRBV6-3 and TRBJ2-2. There are 14 residues in the CDR3. Germline CDR1 reads MNHEY; CDR2 reads SVGEGT. The CDR3 protein is CASSYSGFSGELVF.

The chain recombines TRBV4-3 with TRBJ2-7; checking the TCRdb D call of TRBD2 is not possible without DNA. The CDR3 has 17 amino acids. From germline, CDR1 is LGHNA and CDR2 YSLEER. The CDR3 sequence is CASSQDRGSGGAYEQYF.

V is TRBV20-1 and J is TRBJ2-7. The V gene's germline CDR1 is DFQATT and CDR2 SNEGSKA (reference sequence). The CDR3 spans 15 residues. CDR3 region: CSAREGLSRYYEQYF.

The V and J genes are TRBV28 and TRBJ2-7; TCRdb picks TRBD1, but there is no DNA to check that call. Germline V lookup: CDR1 MDHEN, CDR2 SYDVKM. CDR3 length equals 14 residues. CDR3 region: CASSFRGETYEQYF. The whole variable domain, remainder taken from reference TRBV28 and TRBJ2-7, is DVKVTQSSRYLVKRTGEKVFLECVQDMDHENMFWYRQDPGLGLRLIYFSYDVKMKEKGDIPEGYSVSREKKERFSLILESASTNQTSMYLCASSFRGETYEQYFGPGTRLTVT.

The gene calls are TRBV7-8 and TRBJ2-5. This CDR3 contains 15 residues. Per the germline V gene, CDR1 is SGHVS and CDR2 is FQNEAQ. The CDR3 loop is CASSFVDPEQETQYF.

The chain carries TRBV15 and TRBJ2-3; TCRdb indicates TRBD1, and absent DNA this call remains unverified. This CDR3 region has 17 residues. Looked up from germline, CDR1 is LNHNV and CDR2 is YYDKDF (reference sequence). The CDR3 here is CATSRKTRQGPVNTQYF.

The chain has TRBV7-9 and TRBJ1-2. Germline V CDR1 and CDR2: SEHNR, FQNEAQ (reference sequence). The CDR3 is 12 residues long. CDR3 loop: CASSVGGGGYTF.

The chain recombines TRBV4-3 with TRBJ2-2. Germline V gene data show CDR1 as LGHNA and CDR2 as YSLEER. This CDR3 comprises 16 residues. The CDR3 loop is CASSQDTSANTGELFF.

The rearrangement uses TRBV12-3 or TRBV12-4 and TRBJ2-1; without DNA, the TCRdb call of TRBD2 cannot be checked. CDR3 size: 14 residues. CDR3 sequence reads: CATLSDSHDNEQFF.

The chain's CDR3 is CASSLVGQGSFDLKQFF. The chain combines TRBV7-8 with TRBJ2-1; TCRdb outputs TRBD1, but without DNA this stays unchecked. Germline assignment: CDR1 SGHVS and CDR2 FQNEAQ. The CDR3 is made up of 17 amino acids.